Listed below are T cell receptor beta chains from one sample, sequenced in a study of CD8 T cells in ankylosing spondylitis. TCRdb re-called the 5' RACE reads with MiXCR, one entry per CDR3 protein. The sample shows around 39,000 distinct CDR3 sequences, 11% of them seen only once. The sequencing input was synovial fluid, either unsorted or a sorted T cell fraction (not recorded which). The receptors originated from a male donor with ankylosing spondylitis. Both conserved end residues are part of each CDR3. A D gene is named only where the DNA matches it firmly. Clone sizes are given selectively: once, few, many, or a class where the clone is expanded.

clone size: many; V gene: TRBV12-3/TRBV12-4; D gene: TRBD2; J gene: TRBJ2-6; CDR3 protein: CASSLAGGGSGANVLTF; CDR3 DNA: TGTGCCAGCAGTTTGGCGGGAGGGGGATCTGGGGCCAACGTCCTGACTTTC
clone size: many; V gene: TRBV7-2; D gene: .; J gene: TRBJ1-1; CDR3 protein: CASSLSRATRNTEAFF; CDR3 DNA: TGTGCCAGCAGCCTATCCAGGGCCACAAGAAACACTGAAGCTTTCTTT
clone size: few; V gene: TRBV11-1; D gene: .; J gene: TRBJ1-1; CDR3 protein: CASSLIAGGNMNTEAFF; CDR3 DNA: TGTGCCAGCAGCCTCATCGCGGGGGGCAACATGAACACTGAAGCTTTCTTT
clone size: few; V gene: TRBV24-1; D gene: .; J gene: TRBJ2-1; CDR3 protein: CATSDPVAATQNEQFF; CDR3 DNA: TGTGCCACCAGTGACCCCGTGGCAGCAACACAGAATGAGCAGTTCTTC
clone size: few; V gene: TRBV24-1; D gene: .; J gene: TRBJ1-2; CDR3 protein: CATSLTGGYGYTF; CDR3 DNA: TGTGCCACCAGCCTGACAGGAGGTTATGGCTACACCTTC
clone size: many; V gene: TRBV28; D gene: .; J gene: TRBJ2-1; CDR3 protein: CASSLSGPNNEQFF; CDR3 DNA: TGTGCCAGCAGTTTATCAGGGCCGAACAATGAGCAGTTCTTC
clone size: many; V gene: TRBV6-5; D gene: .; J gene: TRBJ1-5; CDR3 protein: CASSYSMNQPQHF; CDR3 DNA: TGTGCCAGCAGTTACTCCATGAATCAGCCCCAGCATTTT
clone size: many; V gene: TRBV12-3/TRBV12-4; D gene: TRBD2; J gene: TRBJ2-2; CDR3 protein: CASTPPALAGAGTGELFF; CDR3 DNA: TGTGCCAGCACTCCCCCCGCACTAGCGGGAGCAGGGACCGGGGAGCTGTTTTTT
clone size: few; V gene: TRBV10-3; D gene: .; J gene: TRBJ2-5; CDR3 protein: CAISESEGWVWETQYF; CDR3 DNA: TGTGCCATCAGTGAGTCGGAAGGGTGGGTTTGGGAGACCCAGTACTTC
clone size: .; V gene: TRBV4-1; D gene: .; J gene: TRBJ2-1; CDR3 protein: CASSPPDVFNEQFF; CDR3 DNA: TGCGCCAGCAGCCCTCCGGACGTTTTCAATGAGCAGTTCTTC
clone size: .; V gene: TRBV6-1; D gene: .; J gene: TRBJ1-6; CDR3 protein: CASSERLGLANSPLHF; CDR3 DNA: TGTGCCAGCAGTGAAAGATTGGGGCTGGCCAATTCACCCCTCCACTTT
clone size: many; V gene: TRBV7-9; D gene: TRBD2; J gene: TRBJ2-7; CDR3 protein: CASSSPLTSGGSYEQYF; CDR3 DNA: TGTGCCAGCAGCTCTCCTCTCACTAGCGGGGGATCCTACGAGCAGTACTTC
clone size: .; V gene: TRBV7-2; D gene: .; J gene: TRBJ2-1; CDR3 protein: CASSLGLASYNEQFF; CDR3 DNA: TGTGCCAGCAGCTTAGGGCTAGCGTCTTACAATGAGCAGTTCTTC
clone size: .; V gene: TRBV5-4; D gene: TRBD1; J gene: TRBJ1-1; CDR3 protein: CASSQGTGVTEAFF; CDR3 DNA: TGTGCCAGCAGCCAAGGGACAGGGGTCACTGAAGCTTTCTTT
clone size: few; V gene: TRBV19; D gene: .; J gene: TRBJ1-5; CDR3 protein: CASSILVSNQPQHF; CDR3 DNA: TGTGCCAGTAGTATTCTGGTTAGCAATCAGCCCCAGCATTTT
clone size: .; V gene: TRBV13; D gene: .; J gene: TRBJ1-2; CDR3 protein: CASSKLRGYTF; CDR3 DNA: TGTGCCAGCAGCAAACTACGCGGCTACACCTTC
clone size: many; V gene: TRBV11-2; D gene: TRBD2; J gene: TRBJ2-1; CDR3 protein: CASSLVRGEINEQFF; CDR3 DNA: TGTGCCAGCAGCTTAGTGCGGGGGGAAATAAATGAGCAGTTCTTC
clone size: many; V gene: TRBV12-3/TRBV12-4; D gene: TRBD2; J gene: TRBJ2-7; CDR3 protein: CASSFSLPTSGSGEQYF; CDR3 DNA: TGTGCCAGCAGTTTTAGTTTGCCCACTAGCGGGAGTGGCGAGCAGTACTTC
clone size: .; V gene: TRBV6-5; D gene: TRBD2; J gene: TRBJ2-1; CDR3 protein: CASSYGTSSNEQFF; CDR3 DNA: TGTGCCAGCAGTTATGGGACTAGCTCCAATGAGCAGTTCTTC
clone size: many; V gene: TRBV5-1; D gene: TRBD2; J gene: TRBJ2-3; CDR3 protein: CASSLVSGRAIDTQYF; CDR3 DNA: TGCGCCAGCAGCTTGGTTAGCGGGAGGGCCATAGATACGCAGTATTTT
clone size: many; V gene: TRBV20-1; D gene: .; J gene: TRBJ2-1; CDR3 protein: CSAAEPGGYNEQFF; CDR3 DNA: TGCAGTGCCGCTGAGCCTGGAGGCTACAATGAGCAGTTCTTC
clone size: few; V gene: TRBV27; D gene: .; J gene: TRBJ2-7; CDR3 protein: CASAQDSYEQYF; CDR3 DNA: TGTGCCAGCGCTCAGGACAGCTACGAGCAGTACTTC
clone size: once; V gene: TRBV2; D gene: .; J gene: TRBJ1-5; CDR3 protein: CASKAGIGQPQHF; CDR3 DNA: TGTGCCAGCAAAGCAGGGATCGGTCAGCCCCAGCATTTT
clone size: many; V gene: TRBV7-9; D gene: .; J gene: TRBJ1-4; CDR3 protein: CASMQSDNEKLFF; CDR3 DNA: TGTGCCAGCATGCAGTCGGATAATGAAAAACTGTTTTTT
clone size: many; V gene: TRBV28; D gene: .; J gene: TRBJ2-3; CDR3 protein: CASSSLHGSIRTDTQYF; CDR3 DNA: TGTGCCAGCAGTTCTCTCCACGGATCTATCCGCACAGATACGCAGTATTTT
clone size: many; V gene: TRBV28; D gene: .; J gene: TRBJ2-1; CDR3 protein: CASASSNEQFF; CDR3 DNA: TGTGCCAGCGCCAGTTCTAATGAGCAGTTCTTC
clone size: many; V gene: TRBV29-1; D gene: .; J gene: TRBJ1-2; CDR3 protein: CSVDRGYPNYGYTF; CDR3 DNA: TGCAGCGTTGATCGGGGGTATCCTAACTATGGCTACACCTTC
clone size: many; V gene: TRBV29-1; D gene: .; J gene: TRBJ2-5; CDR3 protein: CSVVRGAVSETQYF; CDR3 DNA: TGCAGCGTTGTCCGGGGGGCGGTGTCAGAGACCCAGTACTTC
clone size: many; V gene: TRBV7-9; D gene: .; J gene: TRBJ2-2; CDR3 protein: CASSPQGELFF; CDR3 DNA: TGTGCCAGCAGCCCCCAAGGGGAGCTGTTTTTT
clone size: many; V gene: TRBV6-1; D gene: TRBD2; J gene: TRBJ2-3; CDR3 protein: CASSNLRDYSSTDTQYF; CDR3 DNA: TGTGCCAGCAGTAATCTTCGGGACTATTCTAGCACAGATACGCAGTATTTT
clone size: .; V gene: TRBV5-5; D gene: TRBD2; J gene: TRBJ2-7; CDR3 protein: CASTRGLAGDEQYF; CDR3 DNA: TGTGCCAGCACCCGGGGACTAGCGGGAGACGAGCAGTACTTC
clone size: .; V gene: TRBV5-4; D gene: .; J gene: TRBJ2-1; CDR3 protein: CASSLPRGDNEQFF; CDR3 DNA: TGTGCCAGCAGCTTGCCACGCGGGGACAATGAGCAGTTCTTC
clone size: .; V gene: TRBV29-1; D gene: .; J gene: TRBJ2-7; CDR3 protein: CSARRTSSYEQYF; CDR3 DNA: TGCAGCGCTCGACGGACAAGCTCCTACGAGCAGTACTTC
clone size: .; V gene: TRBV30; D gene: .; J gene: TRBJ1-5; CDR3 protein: CAWAQARSQPQHF; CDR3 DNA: TGTGCCTGGGCGCAGGCCCGAAGTCAGCCCCAGCATTTT
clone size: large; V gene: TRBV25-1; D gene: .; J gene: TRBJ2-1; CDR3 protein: CASSEGGHEQFF; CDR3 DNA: TGTGCCAGCAGTGAAGGGGGTCACGAGCAGTTCTTC
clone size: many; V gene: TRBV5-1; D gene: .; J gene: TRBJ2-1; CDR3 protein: CASSPWGASYNEQFF; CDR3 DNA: TGCGCCAGCAGCCCCTGGGGGGCTTCCTACAATGAGCAGTTCTTC
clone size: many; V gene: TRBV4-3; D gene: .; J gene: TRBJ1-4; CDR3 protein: CASSQQGTRVEKLFF; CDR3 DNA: TGCGCCAGCAGCCAACAGGGGACCAGGGTCGAAAAACTGTTTTTT
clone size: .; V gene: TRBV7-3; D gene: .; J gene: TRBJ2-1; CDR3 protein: CASSLSSGPHNEQFF; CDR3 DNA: TGTGCCAGCAGCTTAAGTTCAGGACCCCACAATGAGCAGTTCTTC
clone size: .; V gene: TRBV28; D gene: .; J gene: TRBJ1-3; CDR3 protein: CASSPRWGIPGNTIYF; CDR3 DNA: TGTGCCAGCAGTCCTCGTTGGGGGATCCCTGGAAACACCATATATTTT
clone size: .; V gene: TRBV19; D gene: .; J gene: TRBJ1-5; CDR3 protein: CASSARHGTGQPQHF; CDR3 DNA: TGTGCCAGTAGTGCCCGACACGGGACGGGACAGCCCCAGCATTTT
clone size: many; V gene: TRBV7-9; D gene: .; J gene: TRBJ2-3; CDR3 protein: CASSLILIPTDTQYF; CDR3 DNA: TGTGCCAGCAGCTTAATCTTGATTCCCACAGATACGCAGTATTTT
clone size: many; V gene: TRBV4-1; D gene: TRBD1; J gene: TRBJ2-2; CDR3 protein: CASSRGQGSGELFF; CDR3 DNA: TGCGCCAGCAGCCGAGGACAGGGGAGCGGGGAGCTGTTTTTT
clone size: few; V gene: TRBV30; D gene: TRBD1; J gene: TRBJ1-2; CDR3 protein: CAWIKTGLDGYTF; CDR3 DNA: TGTGCCTGGATTAAGACAGGGTTGGATGGCTACACCTTC
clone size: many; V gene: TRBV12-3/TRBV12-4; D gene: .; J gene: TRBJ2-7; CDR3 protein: CASSRLAGRYEQYF; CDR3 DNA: TGTGCCAGCAGTCGCCTGGCAGGCCGCTACGAGCAGTACTTC
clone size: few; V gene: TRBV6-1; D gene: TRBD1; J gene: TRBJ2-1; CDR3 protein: CASSPEGDRGSVSEQFF; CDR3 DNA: TGTGCCAGCAGTCCCGAAGGGGACAGGGGGTCGGTCAGTGAGCAGTTCTTC
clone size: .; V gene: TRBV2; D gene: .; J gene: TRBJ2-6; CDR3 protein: CASTGEGVHPGANVLTF; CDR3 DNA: TGTGCCAGCACCGGGGAGGGGGTCCATCCTGGGGCCAACGTCCTGACTTTC